This TCR beta chain was recovered during a study of CD8 T cells in ankylosing spondylitis. Regarding the study as a whole: Made up of eight highly homologous variants, a TCR beta motif appeared characteristic of ankylosing spondylitis blood.

In this sample, this clonotype turned up many times. The antigen is unknown. One entry per CDR3 protein results from TCRdb running MiXCR on the 5' RACE reads. The sample lists roughly 350,000 distinct CDR3 sequences; 6.5% to 10% were seen once. Looked up from germline, CDR1 is LNHNV and CDR2 is YYDKDF (reference sequence). The CDR3 sequence is 16 residues long. Trimming left V 0 bases short and J 7 bases short, with 15 bases between. Sequencing used blood, either unsorted or a sorted T cell fraction (not recorded which). The gene calls are TRBV15 and TRBJ2-2, with D possibly matching TRBD1 (6 bases). This sequence originates from a male donor with ankylosing spondylitis. CDR3 in amino acids: CATSRDIGQTGGELFF. The CDR3 DNA reads as TGTGCCACCAGCAGAGATATCGGGCAGACAGGCGGGGAGCTGTTTTTT.